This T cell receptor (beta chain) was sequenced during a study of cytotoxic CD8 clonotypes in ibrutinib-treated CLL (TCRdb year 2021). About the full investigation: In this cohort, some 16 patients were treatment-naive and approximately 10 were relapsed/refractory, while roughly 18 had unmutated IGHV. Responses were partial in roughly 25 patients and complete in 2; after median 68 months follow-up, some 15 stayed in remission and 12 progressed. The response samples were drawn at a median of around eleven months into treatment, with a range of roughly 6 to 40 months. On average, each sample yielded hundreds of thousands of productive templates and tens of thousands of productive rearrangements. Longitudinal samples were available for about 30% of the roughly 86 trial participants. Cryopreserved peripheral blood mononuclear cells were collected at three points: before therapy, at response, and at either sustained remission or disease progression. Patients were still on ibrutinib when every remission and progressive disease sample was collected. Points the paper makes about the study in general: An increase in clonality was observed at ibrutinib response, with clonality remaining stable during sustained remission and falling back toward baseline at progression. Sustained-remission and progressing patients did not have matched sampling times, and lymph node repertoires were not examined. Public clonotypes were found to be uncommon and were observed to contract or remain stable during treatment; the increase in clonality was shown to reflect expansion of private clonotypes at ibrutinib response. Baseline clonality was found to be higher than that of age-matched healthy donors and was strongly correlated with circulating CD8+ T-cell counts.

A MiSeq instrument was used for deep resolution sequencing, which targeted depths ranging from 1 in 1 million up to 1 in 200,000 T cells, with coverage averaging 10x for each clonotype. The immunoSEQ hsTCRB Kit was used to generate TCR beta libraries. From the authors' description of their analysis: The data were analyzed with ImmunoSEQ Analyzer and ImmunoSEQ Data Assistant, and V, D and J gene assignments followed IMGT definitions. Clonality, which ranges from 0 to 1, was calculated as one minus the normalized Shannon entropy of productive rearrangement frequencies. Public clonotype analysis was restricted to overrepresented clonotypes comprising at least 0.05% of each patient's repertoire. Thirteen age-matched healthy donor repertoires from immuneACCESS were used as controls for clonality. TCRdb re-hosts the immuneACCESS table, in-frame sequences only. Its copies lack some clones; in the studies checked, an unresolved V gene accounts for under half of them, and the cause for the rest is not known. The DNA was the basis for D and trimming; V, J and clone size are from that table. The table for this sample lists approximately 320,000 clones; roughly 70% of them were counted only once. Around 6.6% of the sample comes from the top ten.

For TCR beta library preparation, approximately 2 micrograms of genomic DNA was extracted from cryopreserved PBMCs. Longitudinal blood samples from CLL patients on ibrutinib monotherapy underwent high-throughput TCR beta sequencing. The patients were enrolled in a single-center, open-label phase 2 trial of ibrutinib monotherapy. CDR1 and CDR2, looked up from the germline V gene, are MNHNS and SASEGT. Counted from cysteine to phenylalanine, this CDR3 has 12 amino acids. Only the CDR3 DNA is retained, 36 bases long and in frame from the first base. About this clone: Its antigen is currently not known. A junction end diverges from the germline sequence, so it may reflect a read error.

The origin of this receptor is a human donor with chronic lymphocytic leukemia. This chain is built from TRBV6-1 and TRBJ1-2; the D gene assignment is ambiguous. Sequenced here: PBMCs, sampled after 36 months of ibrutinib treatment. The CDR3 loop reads CASSEARIGYTF. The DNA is TGTGCCAGCAGCGAAGCACGGATTGGCTACACCTTC.